The subject of this entry is one T cell receptor (beta chain). The antigen is undetermined. Mismatch with germline at one junction end may stem from a read error. This sample was included in a study of T cells in Graves' hyperthyroidism and ophthalmopathy. Findings and caveats of the study: Blood also carried most thyroid clonotypes expanded above 0.001.

This CDR3 comprises 15 residues. CDR1 and CDR2 from the germline V gene are KGHSH and LQKENI. Patients aged 18 to 65 with hyperthyroidism were newly diagnosed, with duration under 2 months. Fresh peripheral blood, 8 to 10 ml, was the source of the PBMCs. The TCR beta CDR3 regions underwent amplification using RNA transcripts as the source. The HTBI primer set was used in a first-round RT-PCR of the TCR CDR3. Each CDR3 protein is one row after TCRdb ran MiXCR on the multiplex PCR reads. The repertoire holds roughly 380,000 distinct CDR3 sequences, with about a fifth as singletons. Material: blood. The V gene is TRBV18, the J gene TRBJ2-5; D tentatively fits TRBD1 or TRBD2 (6 bases each). The source of this sequence is a woman aged 18-29 years with Graves' hyperthyroidism. The CDR3 bases are TGTGCCAGCTCAACACCCCTCCGGGGGCGGGGGACCCAGTACTTC. Its translation: CASSTPLRGRGTQYF.